The rows below give T cell receptor beta chains drawn from one sample of a study of control samples from healthy donors and cancer patients. Clones were sequenced by immunoSEQ multiplex PCR, and TCRdb holds only the in-frame ones, with some missing. Counted here are about 96,000 clones, more than 80% occurring once; the ten biggest clones make up 8% to 9.5%. What was sequenced was blood. These TCRs come from a young man in good health. The CDR3 runs from the conserved cysteine through the conserved F or W. The D gene is left open where the match is weak. Size is omitted from some rows. Given values are once, few, many or a class for expanded clones.

J gene | clone size | V gene | CDR3 length | D gene | CDR3 DNA | CDR3 protein
TRBJ2-7 | NA | TRBV27 | 14 | NA | TGTGCCAGCAGTTTACGGCCCAGCGGCTACGAGCAGTACTTC | CASSLRPSGYEQYF
TRBJ1-1 | NA | TRBV19 | 16 | NA | TGTGCCAGTAGCCCCACCGAGGGGAGATTGTACACTGAAGCTTTCTTT | CASSPTEGRLYTEAFF
TRBJ1-2 | NA | TRBV5-1 | 15 | TRBD1 | TGCGCCAGCAGCCCCCGGACAGGGACTAACTATGGCTACACCTTC | CASSPRTGTNYGYTF
TRBJ2-6 | NA | TRBV6-4 | 15 | NA | TGTGCCAGCAGTCCGTCCAGCTCTGGGGCCAACGTCCTGACTTTC | CASSPSSSGANVLTF
TRBJ2-6 | NA | TRBV30 | 14 | NA | TGTGCCTGGAGCGGGGGTTCTGGGGCCAACGTCCTGACTTTC | CAWSGGSGANVLTF
TRBJ1-2 | NA | TRBV14 | 14 | NA | TGTGCCAGCAGCCAACTTTTAGGGGCAGAGGGCTACACCTTC | CASSQLLGAEGYTF
TRBJ2-2 | once | TRBV5-5 | 14 | NA | TGTGCCAGCAGCTTGGGACGAGACACCGGGGAGCTGTTTTTT | CASSLGRDTGELFF
TRBJ2-7 | NA | TRBV5-1 | 16 | TRBD1 | TGCGCCAGCAGCTTGGGGGACAGGGGCAGAAGCTACGAGCAGTACTTC | CASSLGDRGRSYEQYF
TRBJ1-2 | NA | TRBV29-1 | 14 | NA | TGCAGCGTTGAAGGGGGGCCCCAAATTTATGGCTACACCTTC | CSVEGGPQIYGYTF
TRBJ2-7 | NA | TRBV13 | 17 | TRBD1 | TGTGCCAGCAGCTTAGGTGGGCCCGGGACAGGGTCCTACGAGCAGTACTTC | CASSLGGPGTGSYEQYF
TRBJ1-6 | NA | TRBV24-1 | 14 | NA | TGTGCCACCAGTGATTTGGGACCCAAATCACCCCTCCACTTT | CATSDLGPKSPLHF
TRBJ1-6 | NA | TRBV23-1 | 15 | NA | TGCGCCAGCAGCCCCCCCGGGGGGCCCTATTCACCCCTCCACTTT | CASSPPGGPYSPLHF
TRBJ1-3 | NA | TRBV9 | 17 | NA | TGTGCCAGCAGCGTCACTACCCGACAAGGCTCTGGAAACACCATATATTTT | CASSVTTRQGSGNTIYF
TRBJ1-5 | NA | TRBV2 | 14 | NA | TGTGCCAGCAGTGGGAACAGTCACAATCAGCCCCAGCATTTT | CASSGNSHNQPQHF
TRBJ1-5 | NA | TRBV19 | 11 | NA | TGTGCCAGCGGAGTGAGTCAGCCCCAGCATTTT | CASGVSQPQHF
TRBJ2-7 | NA | TRBV6-1 | 12 | NA | TGTGCCAGCAGTGAAACACGGGCAGAGCAGTACTTC | CASSETRAEQYF
TRBJ1-1 | NA | TRBV19 | 14 | TRBD1 | TGTGCCAGTATGGGGACAGGGTCGAGCACTGAAGCTTTCTTT | CASMGTGSSTEAFF
TRBJ1-3 | NA | TRBV3-1/TRBV3-2 | 15 | NA | TGTGCCAGCAGCCAAGTGACAGGAACTGGAAACACCATATATTTT | CASSQVTGTGNTIYF
TRBJ2-4 | NA | TRBV5-4 | 14 | TRBD1 | TGTGCCAGCAGCACAACAGGGGGCGGGGACATTCAGTACTTC | CASSTTGGGDIQYF
TRBJ1-2 | NA | TRBV4-3 | 14 | NA | TGCGCCAGCAGCCAAGGTCCCGGGGTAAATGGCTACACCTTC | CASSQGPGVNGYTF
TRBJ1-1 | NA | TRBV6-5 | 11 | NA | TGTGCCAGCAGTTGGGGAACTGAAGCTTTCTTT | CASSWGTEAFF
TRBJ1-2 | NA | TRBV2 | 11 | NA | TGTGCCAGCATGGGGGCGGGTGGCTACACCTTC | CASMGAGGYTF
TRBJ1-1 | NA | TRBV6-1 | 11 | NA | TGTGCCAGCAGTGAAATCCCGGGGGCTTTCTTT | CASSEIPGAFF
TRBJ2-1 | NA | TRBV11-2 | 18 | TRBD2 | TGTGCCAGCAGCTTAGCCCCTGGGGGGGGAATCCTGATGAATGAGCAGTTCTTC | CASSLAPGGGILMNEQFF
TRBJ2-5 | NA | TRBV10-3 | 14 | NA | TGTGCCATCAGTGAGTCGAAGGGACAAGAGACCCAGTACTTC | CAISESKGQETQYF
TRBJ1-4 | NA | TRBV7-9 | 16 | NA | TGTGCCAGCAGCTTATCGACCCCCCAATGGGGTGAAAAACTGTTTTTT | CASSLSTPQWGEKLFF
TRBJ1-1 | NA | TRBV2 | 13 | NA | TGTGCCAGTGGGGAACGGGAGACCACTGAAGCTTTCTTT | CASGERETTEAFF
TRBJ1-1 | NA | TRBV12-5 | 15 | NA | TGTGCTATCCCCGGAAGGGCGGAAAAGAACACTGAAGCTTTCTTT | CAIPGRAEKNTEAFF
TRBJ2-3 | NA | TRBV4-2 | 13 | NA | TGTGCCAGCAGCCCCGTGGCCCCAGATACGCAGTATTTT | CASSPVAPDTQYF
TRBJ1-1 | NA | TRBV19 | 14 | NA | TGTGCCAGTAGTATAGATAGGGTCGGGACAAAAGCTTTCTTT | CASSIDRVGTKAFF
TRBJ1-6 | NA | TRBV27 | 17 | NA | TGTGCCAGCAGTCCCCACTCGGCAGAAGGACTAGCTTCACCCCTCCACTTT | CASSPHSAEGLASPLHF
TRBJ2-1 | NA | TRBV19 | 14 | TRBD2 | TGTGCCAGTAGGGAAGCGGGAAAGTCAATTGAGCAGTTCTTC | CASREAGKSIEQFF
TRBJ1-5 | NA | TRBV7-2 | 16 | NA | TGTGCCAGCAGCTTCCCTCGGGGGTATAGCAATCAGCCCCAGCATTTT | CASSFPRGYSNQPQHF
TRBJ1-2 | NA | TRBV29-1 | 13 | NA | TGCAGCGTTGAAGTCGAGGAGTACTATGGCTACACCTTC | CSVEVEEYYGYTF
TRBJ2-7 | once | TRBV4-1 | 14 | NA | TGCGCCAGCAGCCAAGAACGCAGCTCCTACGAGCAGTACTTC | CASSQERSSYEQYF
TRBJ1-3 | NA | TRBV7-9 | 14 | NA | TGTGCCAGCAGCTCAACAGGGCATGGAAACACCATATATTTT | CASSSTGHGNTIYF
TRBJ1-2 | NA | TRBV11-2 | 14 | NA | TGTGCCAGCAGCACCCCCGGGGGCCACTATGGCTACACCTTC | CASSTPGGHYGYTF
TRBJ1-2 | once | TRBV27 | 15 | NA | TGTGCCAGCAGTTTATCGGCGCAAACCTTCTATGGCTACACCTTC | CASSLSAQTFYGYTF
TRBJ1-4 | NA | TRBV7-9 | 17 | NA | TGTGCCAGCAGCTTAGAATGGCGGGAAGGGGTCGTCGAAAAACTGTTTTTT | CASSLEWREGVVEKLFF
TRBJ1-5 | NA | TRBV18 | 16 | TRBD1 | TGTGCCAGCTCACCAGGGCAGGGGGCTAGCAATCAGCCCCAGCATTTT | CASSPGQGASNQPQHF
TRBJ1-1 | NA | TRBV28 | 17 | NA | TGTGCCAGCAGTTTATTACTCAGGGGTCGATCGAACACTGAAGCTTTCTTT | CASSLLLRGRSNTEAFF
TRBJ1-4 | NA | TRBV4-3 | 16 | NA | TGCGCCAGCAGCCATGTCGTAGCAGACTCTAATGAAAAACTGTTTTTT | CASSHVVADSNEKLFF
TRBJ1-6 | NA | TRBV24-1 | 16 | TRBD1 | TGTGCCACCAGTGACCTGAGACAGGGAACTAATTCACCCCTCCACTTT | CATSDLRQGTNSPLHF
TRBJ1-1 | NA | TRBV10-3 | 14 | TRBD1 | TGTGCCATCACTTCGGACAGGGAGAACACTGAAGCTTTCTTT | CAITSDRENTEAFF
TRBJ2-1 | NA | TRBV2 | 18 | TRBD1 | TGTGCCAGCAGTGAAGATCGTTGGGACAGGATAGTGGGAAATGAGCAGTTCTTC | CASSEDRWDRIVGNEQFF
TRBJ2-1 | NA | TRBV24-1 | 16 | TRBD2 | TGTGCCACCAGTGGTCCCGGGACTAGCGGGGGTTACGAGCAGTTCTTC | CATSGPGTSGGYEQFF
TRBJ2-5 | NA | TRBV5-1 | 13 | NA | TGCGCCAGCTGCGACATTTCAGGGGAGACCCAGTACTTC | CASCDISGETQYF
TRBJ1-2 | NA | TRBV30 | 13 | NA | TGTGCCTGGAGTGTGCGGGGGCAGGGTGGCTACACCTTC | CAWSVRGQGGYTF
TRBJ1-3 | NA | TRBV11-1 | 15 | NA | TGTGCCAGCAGCATGTCGGACAACTCTGGAAACACCATATATTTT | CASSMSDNSGNTIYF
TRBJ2-3 | NA | TRBV5-5 | 17 | TRBD2 | TGTGCCAGCAGCCTGGCGGGTGGCGGGAGTAGCACAGATACGCAGTATTTT | CASSLAGGGSSTDTQYF
TRBJ2-3 | NA | TRBV6-2/TRBV6-3 | 11 | NA | TGTGCCAGCAGTTACCCAGATACGCAGTATTTT | CASSYPDTQYF
TRBJ1-4 | NA | TRBV2 | 15 | NA | TGTGCCAGCACCCGATACAGGGAAGTTTGGGAAAAACTGTTTTTT | CASTRYREVWEKLFF
TRBJ1-1 | NA | TRBV5-6 | 12 | NA | TGTGCCAGCAGCTTGGCTAGATCCGGAGCTTTCTTT | CASSLARSGAFF